This T cell receptor beta chain is from a study of blood T cell repertoires in COVID-19. Across the whole study: The study drew acute and convalescent COVID-19 samples from the United States, Italy and Spain. Sample material is recorded as cDNA or gDNA derived from T cells, B-cell-depleted T cells, or PBMCs.

Under the authors' procedure: It was from reference gene primer amplification that nucleated cell counts were estimated. The protocol was immunoSEQ multiplex PCR, while the TCRdb copy is restricted to in-frame clones and leaves out a portion. V and J calls and clone size are as listed in that table; D and trimming were resolved from the DNA. Among almost 25,000 clones listed, approximately 78% were seen once. The V gene end was trimmed by 4 bases and the J gene end by 5 bases; junction bases not matched to a gene: 5. Germline CDR1 reads SGHDN; CDR2 reads FVKESK. This CDR3 has 15 residues. The TCR sequence derives from a human donor in a cohort sampled during active COVID-19. The V and J genes are TRBV14 and TRBJ1-4, with 9 nucleotides matching TRBD1. The sample was peripheral blood. The CDR3 DNA reads TGTGCCAGCAGCCGCAACAGGGGGCTAAATGAAAAACTGTTTTTT. Protein: CASSRNRGLNEKLFF.